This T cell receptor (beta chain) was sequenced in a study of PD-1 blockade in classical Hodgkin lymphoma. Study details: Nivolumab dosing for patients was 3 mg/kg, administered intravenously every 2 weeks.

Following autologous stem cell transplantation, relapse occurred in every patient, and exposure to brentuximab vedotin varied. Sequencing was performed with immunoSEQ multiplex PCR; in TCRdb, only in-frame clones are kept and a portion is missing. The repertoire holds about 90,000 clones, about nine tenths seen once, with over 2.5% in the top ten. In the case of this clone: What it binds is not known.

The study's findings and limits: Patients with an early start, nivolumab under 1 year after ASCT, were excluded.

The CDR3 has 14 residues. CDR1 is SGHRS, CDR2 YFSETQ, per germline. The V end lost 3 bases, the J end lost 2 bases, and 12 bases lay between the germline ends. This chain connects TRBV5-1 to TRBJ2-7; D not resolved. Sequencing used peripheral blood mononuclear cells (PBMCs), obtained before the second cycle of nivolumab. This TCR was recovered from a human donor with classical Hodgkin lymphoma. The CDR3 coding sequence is TGCGCCAGCAGCTCTGGCCGGCCGCCCTACGAGCAGTACTTC. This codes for CASSSGRPPYEQYF.